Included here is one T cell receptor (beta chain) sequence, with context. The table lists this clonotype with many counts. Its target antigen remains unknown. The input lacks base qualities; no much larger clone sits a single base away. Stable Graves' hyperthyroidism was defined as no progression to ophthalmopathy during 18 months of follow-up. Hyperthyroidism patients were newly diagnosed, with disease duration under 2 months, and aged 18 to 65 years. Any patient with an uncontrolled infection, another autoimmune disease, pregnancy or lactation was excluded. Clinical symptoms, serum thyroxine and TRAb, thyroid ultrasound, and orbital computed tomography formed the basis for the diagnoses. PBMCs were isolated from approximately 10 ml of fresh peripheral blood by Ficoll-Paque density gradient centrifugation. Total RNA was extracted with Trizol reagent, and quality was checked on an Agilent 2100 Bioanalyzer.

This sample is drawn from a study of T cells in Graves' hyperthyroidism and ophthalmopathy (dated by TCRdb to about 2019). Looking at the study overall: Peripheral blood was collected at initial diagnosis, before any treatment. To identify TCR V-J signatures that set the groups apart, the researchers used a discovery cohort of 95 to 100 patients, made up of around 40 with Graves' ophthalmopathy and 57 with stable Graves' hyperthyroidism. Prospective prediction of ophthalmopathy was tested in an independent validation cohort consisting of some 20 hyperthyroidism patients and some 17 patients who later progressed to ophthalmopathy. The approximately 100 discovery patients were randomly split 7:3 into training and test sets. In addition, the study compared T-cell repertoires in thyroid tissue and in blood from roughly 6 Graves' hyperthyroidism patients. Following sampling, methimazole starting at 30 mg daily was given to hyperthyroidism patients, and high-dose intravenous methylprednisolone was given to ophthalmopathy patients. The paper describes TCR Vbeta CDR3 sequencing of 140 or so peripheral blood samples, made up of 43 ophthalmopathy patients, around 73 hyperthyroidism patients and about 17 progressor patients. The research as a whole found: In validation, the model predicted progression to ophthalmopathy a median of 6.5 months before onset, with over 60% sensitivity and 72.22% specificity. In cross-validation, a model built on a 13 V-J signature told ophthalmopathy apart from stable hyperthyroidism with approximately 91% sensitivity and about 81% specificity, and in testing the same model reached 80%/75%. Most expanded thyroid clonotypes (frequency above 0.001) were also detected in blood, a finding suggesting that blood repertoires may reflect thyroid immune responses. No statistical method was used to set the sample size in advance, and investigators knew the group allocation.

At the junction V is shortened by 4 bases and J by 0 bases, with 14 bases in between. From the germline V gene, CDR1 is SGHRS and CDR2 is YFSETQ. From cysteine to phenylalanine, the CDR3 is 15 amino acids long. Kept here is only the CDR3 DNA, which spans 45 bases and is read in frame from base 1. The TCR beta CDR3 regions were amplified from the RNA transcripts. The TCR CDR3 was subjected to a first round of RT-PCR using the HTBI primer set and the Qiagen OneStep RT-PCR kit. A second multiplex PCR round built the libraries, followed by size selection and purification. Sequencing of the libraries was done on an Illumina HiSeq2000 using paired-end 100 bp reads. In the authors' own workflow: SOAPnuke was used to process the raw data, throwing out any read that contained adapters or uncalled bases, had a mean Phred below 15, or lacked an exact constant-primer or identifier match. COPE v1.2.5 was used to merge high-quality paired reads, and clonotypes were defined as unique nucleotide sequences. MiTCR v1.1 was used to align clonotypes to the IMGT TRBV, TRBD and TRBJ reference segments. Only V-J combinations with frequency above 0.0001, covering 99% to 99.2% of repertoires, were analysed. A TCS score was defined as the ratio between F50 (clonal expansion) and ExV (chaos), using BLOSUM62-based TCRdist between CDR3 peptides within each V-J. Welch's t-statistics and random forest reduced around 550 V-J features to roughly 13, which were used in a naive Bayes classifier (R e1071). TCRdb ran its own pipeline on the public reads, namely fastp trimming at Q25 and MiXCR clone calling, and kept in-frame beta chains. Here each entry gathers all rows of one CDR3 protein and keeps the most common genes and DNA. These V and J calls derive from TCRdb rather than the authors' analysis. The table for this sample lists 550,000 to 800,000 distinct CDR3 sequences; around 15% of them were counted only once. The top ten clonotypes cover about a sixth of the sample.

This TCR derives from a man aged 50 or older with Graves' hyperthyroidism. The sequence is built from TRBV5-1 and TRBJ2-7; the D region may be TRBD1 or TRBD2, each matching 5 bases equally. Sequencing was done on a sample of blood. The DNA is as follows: TGCGCCAGCAGCCCCGAGGGACCTATCTCCTACGAGCAGTACTTC. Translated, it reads CASSPEGPISYEQYF.